The rows below give T cell receptor beta chains drawn from one sample of a study of shared clonotypes between healthy human individuals. The repertoire was sequenced with immunoSEQ multiplex PCR; TCRdb's copy has only in-frame clones and lacks some. The sample contains 2,500,000 or so clones, 90% to 95% of which appear only once. What was sequenced was naive CD4+ T cells sorted from blood. Receptors originate from a man younger than 35 in good health. CDR3s include the opening cysteine and the closing phenylalanine or tryptophan. Fields, in order: J gene, clone size, D gene, V gene, CDR3 DNA, CDR3 protein. The D gene is left open where the match is weak. Clone size is stated in some rows and not others, as once, few, many or a class when expanded.

J gene: TRBJ2-3
clone size: NA
D gene: NA
V gene: TRBV5-1
CDR3 DNA: TGCGCCAGCAGCTTGGCTAGCATCCCTGGGGCTACGCAGTATTTT
CDR3 protein: CASSLASIPGATQYF

J gene: TRBJ1-4
clone size: NA
D gene: NA
V gene: TRBV19
CDR3 DNA: TGTGCCAGTAGTATAGATCGGCGAAAACTGTTTTTT
CDR3 protein: CASSIDRRKLFF

J gene: TRBJ2-3
clone size: NA
D gene: TRBD2
V gene: TRBV4-1
CDR3 DNA: TGCGCCAGCAGCCAAGATGGAGCGGGGACCCCCGCAGATACGCAGTATTTT
CDR3 protein: CASSQDGAGTPADTQYF

J gene: TRBJ2-1
clone size: NA
D gene: TRBD2
V gene: TRBV5-1
CDR3 DNA: TGCGCCAGCAGCGCGTCCGGGACTAAGGGCAATGAGCAGTTCTTC
CDR3 protein: CASSASGTKGNEQFF

J gene: TRBJ1-2
clone size: once
D gene: NA
V gene: TRBV4-3
CDR3 DNA: TGCGCCAGCAGCCAAGAGGGCGGACAGACAAATTATGGCTACACCTTC
CDR3 protein: CASSQEGGQTNYGYTF

J gene: TRBJ2-5
clone size: NA
D gene: NA
V gene: TRBV5-1
CDR3 DNA: TGCGCCAGCAGCTTGACTAGTCCGCAAGAGACCCAGTACTTC
CDR3 protein: CASSLTSPQETQYF

J gene: TRBJ2-7
clone size: NA
D gene: NA
V gene: TRBV29-1
CDR3 DNA: TGCAGCGTTGGTTGGTGGATAACCTACGAGCAGTACTTC
CDR3 protein: CSVGWWITYEQYF

J gene: TRBJ2-3
clone size: NA
D gene: TRBD1
V gene: TRBV18
CDR3 DNA: TGTGCCAGCTCACTAACAGGGGGCTTGAGCACAGATACGCAGTATTTT
CDR3 protein: CASSLTGGLSTDTQYF

J gene: TRBJ1-2
clone size: NA
D gene: NA
V gene: TRBV19
CDR3 DNA: TGTGCCAGTAGTATACAACGTAACTATGGCTACACCTTC
CDR3 protein: CASSIQRNYGYTF

J gene: TRBJ1-2
clone size: NA
D gene: NA
V gene: TRBV2
CDR3 DNA: TGTGCCAGCTCCCGGGACTCGGGGGGGTATGGCTACACCTTC
CDR3 protein: CASSRDSGGYGYTF

J gene: TRBJ2-7
clone size: few
D gene: NA
V gene: TRBV4-1
CDR3 DNA: TGCGCCAGCAGCGCCCGGGACATACAATCCTACGAGCAGTACTTC
CDR3 protein: CASSARDIQSYEQYF

J gene: TRBJ1-6
clone size: NA
D gene: NA
V gene: TRBV11-2
CDR3 DNA: TGTGCCAGCAGCTTCAGCGGCCCGGATTCACCCCTCCACTTT
CDR3 protein: CASSFSGPDSPLHF

J gene: TRBJ2-5
clone size: NA
D gene: TRBD1
V gene: TRBV19
CDR3 DNA: TGTGCCAGTAGTAGGACAGGGGGCGCCCTCCAAGAGACCCAGTACTTC
CDR3 protein: CASSRTGGALQETQYF

J gene: TRBJ2-4
clone size: once
D gene: NA
V gene: TRBV10-1
CDR3 DNA: TGCGCCAGCAGTGAGTCGTCGGCGCCTAAAAACATTCAGTACTTC
CDR3 protein: CASSESSAPKNIQYF

J gene: TRBJ1-4
clone size: NA
D gene: NA
V gene: TRBV5-1
CDR3 DNA: TGCGCCAGCAGCAAACAGGAAACTAATGAAAAACTGTTTTTT
CDR3 protein: CASSKQETNEKLFF

J gene: TRBJ2-2
clone size: NA
D gene: TRBD2
V gene: TRBV19
CDR3 DNA: TGTGCCAGCCAAGGGCGGGAGGGATGGTACACCGGGGAGCTGTTTTTT
CDR3 protein: CASQGREGWYTGELFF

J gene: TRBJ2-3
clone size: NA
D gene: NA
V gene: TRBV5-1
CDR3 DNA: TGCGCCAGCAGCTTGTCGCCTGGCACAGATACGCAGTATTTT
CDR3 protein: CASSLSPGTDTQYF

J gene: TRBJ1-3
clone size: NA
D gene: NA
V gene: TRBV2
CDR3 DNA: TGTGCCAGCAGTAGACCGGCGGTTGGAAACACCATATATTTT
CDR3 protein: CASSRPAVGNTIYF

J gene: TRBJ1-1
clone size: NA
D gene: TRBD1
V gene: TRBV7-9
CDR3 DNA: TGTGCCAGCAGCTTCGGACAGGGGTATACTGAAGCTTTCTTT
CDR3 protein: CASSFGQGYTEAFF

J gene: TRBJ1-6
clone size: few
D gene: NA
V gene: TRBV5-1
CDR3 DNA: TGCGCCAGCAGCAAACCCGAGGGGGATGATTCACCCCTCCACTTT
CDR3 protein: CASSKPEGDDSPLHF

J gene: TRBJ1-2
clone size: NA
D gene: TRBD1
V gene: TRBV30
CDR3 DNA: TGTGCCTGGAGTCCGGCGGACAGGGGGAATGGCTACACCTTC
CDR3 protein: CAWSPADRGNGYTF

J gene: TRBJ1-3
clone size: NA
D gene: NA
V gene: TRBV5-1
CDR3 DNA: TGCGCCAGCCGAAGTGAAACGAGCTCTGGAAACACCATATATTTT
CDR3 protein: CASRSETSSGNTIYF

J gene: TRBJ2-7
clone size: NA
D gene: NA
V gene: TRBV28
CDR3 DNA: TGTGCCAGCAGTTCACCATCGCTCCCCCCGGGGGAGCAGTACTTC
CDR3 protein: CASSSPSLPPGEQYF

J gene: TRBJ2-7
clone size: NA
D gene: TRBD2
V gene: TRBV10-1
CDR3 DNA: TGCGCCAGCAGTACCGGGACTAGCGGGAGGCAGTACTTC
CDR3 protein: CASSTGTSGRQYF

J gene: TRBJ2-1
clone size: NA
D gene: NA
V gene: TRBV5-1
CDR3 DNA: TGCGCCAGCAGCTTGGGTCGGCAGGGGAGAGTTACGGACGAGCAGTTCTTC
CDR3 protein: CASSLGRQGRVTDEQFF

J gene: TRBJ1-5
clone size: NA
D gene: NA
V gene: TRBV7-2
CDR3 DNA: TGTGCCAGCAGGACGGGGTCGGAGCAGCCCCAGCATTTT
CDR3 protein: CASRTGSEQPQHF

J gene: TRBJ1-6
clone size: NA
D gene: NA
V gene: TRBV25-1
CDR3 DNA: TGTGCCAGCAGTCCGATCGATAATTCACCCCTCCACTTT
CDR3 protein: CASSPIDNSPLHF

J gene: TRBJ1-1
clone size: NA
D gene: TRBD1
V gene: TRBV7-9
CDR3 DNA: TGTGCCAGCAGCCCCCGACAGGGGGCGGCTGAAGCTTTCTTT
CDR3 protein: CASSPRQGAAEAFF

J gene: TRBJ1-2
clone size: NA
D gene: NA
V gene: TRBV18
CDR3 DNA: TGTGCCAGCTCACCCTCTTCCCGAACAGGGACTCGGCTATCCTATGGCTACACCTTC
CDR3 protein: CASSPSSRTGTRLSYGYTF

J gene: TRBJ1-5
clone size: NA
D gene: TRBD1
V gene: TRBV19
CDR3 DNA: TGTGCCGTAATGGGACAGGGGAATCAGCCCCAGCATTTT
CDR3 protein: CAVMGQGNQPQHF

J gene: TRBJ1-2
clone size: NA
D gene: NA
V gene: TRBV18
CDR3 DNA: TGTGCCAGCTCACGACCACAGGAGGGCTACACCTTC
CDR3 protein: CASSRPQEGYTF

J gene: TRBJ1-1
clone size: once
D gene: TRBD1
V gene: TRBV2
CDR3 DNA: TGTGCCAGCAGTCGCGGGACAGGGAAGGGAAACACTGAAGCTTTCTTT
CDR3 protein: CASSRGTGKGNTEAFF

J gene: TRBJ2-5
clone size: NA
D gene: TRBD2
V gene: TRBV11-3
CDR3 DNA: TGTGCCAGCAGTCCAACCCCTAGCGGGGGGTTGGAGACCCAGTACTTC
CDR3 protein: CASSPTPSGGLETQYF

J gene: TRBJ1-1
clone size: NA
D gene: NA
V gene: TRBV21-1
CDR3 DNA: TGTGCCAGCAGCAAAACCGGGGGACGCTATGGGAACACTGAAGCTTTCTTT
CDR3 protein: CASSKTGGRYGNTEAFF

J gene: TRBJ2-7
clone size: NA
D gene: TRBD1
V gene: TRBV18
CDR3 DNA: TGTGCCAGCTCAACAACAGGGGTTTACGAGCAGTACTTC
CDR3 protein: CASSTTGVYEQYF

J gene: TRBJ1-6
clone size: few
D gene: NA
V gene: TRBV2
CDR3 DNA: TGTGCCAGTATGTTCGGGCGGACGAATTCACCCCTCCACTTT
CDR3 protein: CASMFGRTNSPLHF

J gene: TRBJ2-7
clone size: NA
D gene: NA
V gene: TRBV11-2
CDR3 DNA: TGTGCCAGCACCTCGACTAGAGGATCCTACGAGCAGTACTTC
CDR3 protein: CASTSTRGSYEQYF

J gene: TRBJ2-2
clone size: NA
D gene: TRBD1
V gene: TRBV5-6
CDR3 DNA: TGTGCCAGCAGGGTCAGGGGGCGCACCGGGGAGCTGTTTTTT
CDR3 protein: CASRVRGRTGELFF

J gene: TRBJ1-4
clone size: NA
D gene: TRBD1
V gene: TRBV2
CDR3 DNA: TGTGCCAGCAGTGAGTGGGACAGGGATGAAAAACTGTTTTTT
CDR3 protein: CASSEWDRDEKLFF

J gene: TRBJ2-1
clone size: NA
D gene: TRBD2
V gene: TRBV9
CDR3 DNA: TGTGCCAGCAGCAAGCGTAAACTAGCGACGAGCTCCTACAATGAGCAGTTCTTC
CDR3 protein: CASSKRKLATSSYNEQFF

J gene: TRBJ2-2
clone size: NA
D gene: NA
V gene: TRBV6-6
CDR3 DNA: TGTGCCAGCAGTTCCGGGACATACACCGGGGAGCTGTTTTTT
CDR3 protein: CASSSGTYTGELFF

J gene: TRBJ1-5
clone size: few
D gene: NA
V gene: TRBV28
CDR3 DNA: TGTGCCACCTCAAGTCAGCCCCAGCATTTT
CDR3 protein: CATSSQPQHF

J gene: TRBJ1-2
clone size: few
D gene: NA
V gene: TRBV7-8
CDR3 DNA: TGTGCCAGCAGCTTAGCCCGGACAAGCTATGGCTACACCTTC
CDR3 protein: CASSLARTSYGYTF

J gene: TRBJ2-7
clone size: NA
D gene: TRBD2
V gene: TRBV15
CDR3 DNA: TGTGCCACCAGCAGAGAGGGGGGACTAGCATCGGCCGGGATCTACGAGCAGTACTTC
CDR3 protein: CATSREGGLASAGIYEQYF

J gene: TRBJ1-1
clone size: NA
D gene: NA
V gene: TRBV4-1
CDR3 DNA: TGCGCCAGCAGCCGTGGGGAGAACACTGAAGCTTTCTTT
CDR3 protein: CASSRGENTEAFF

J gene: TRBJ1-1
clone size: NA
D gene: NA
V gene: TRBV9
CDR3 DNA: TGTGCCAGCAGCGTAGTAGAGGGGCTGAACACTGAAGCTTTCTTT
CDR3 protein: CASSVVEGLNTEAFF

J gene: TRBJ1-4
clone size: NA
D gene: TRBD1
V gene: TRBV2
CDR3 DNA: TGTGCCAGCTCTCCAGGGACAGGGTTTTTCCCTAATGAAAAACTGTTTTTT
CDR3 protein: CASSPGTGFFPNEKLFF

J gene: TRBJ1-1
clone size: few
D gene: NA
V gene: TRBV30
CDR3 DNA: TGTGCCTGGATTGGGCAGCCGGGAACTGAAGCTTTCTTT
CDR3 protein: CAWIGQPGTEAFF

J gene: TRBJ2-3
clone size: once
D gene: NA
V gene: TRBV7-9
CDR3 DNA: TGTGCCAGCAGTTCTTTGTTTGGGCCCACAGATACGCAGTATTTT
CDR3 protein: CASSSLFGPTDTQYF

J gene: TRBJ2-3
clone size: NA
D gene: NA
V gene: TRBV5-4
CDR3 DNA: TGTGCCAGCAGCTACCGGGGCGAATCCACAGATACGCAGTATTTT
CDR3 protein: CASSYRGESTDTQYF

J gene: TRBJ1-6
clone size: NA
D gene: TRBD1
V gene: TRBV19
CDR3 DNA: TGTGCCAGTAGCCTAACATCAGGGGGGCGGACCTATAATTCACCCCTCCACTTT
CDR3 protein: CASSLTSGGRTYNSPLHF

J gene: TRBJ2-7
clone size: NA
D gene: NA
V gene: TRBV5-1
CDR3 DNA: TGCGCCAGCAGCTTAGAGGCAGGTACCTACGAGCAGTACTTC
CDR3 protein: CASSLEAGTYEQYF

J gene: TRBJ1-3
clone size: NA
D gene: NA
V gene: TRBV4-1
CDR3 DNA: TGCGCCAGCAGCCAAGGACAGTCCTCTGGAAACACCATATATTTT
CDR3 protein: CASSQGQSSGNTIYF

J gene: TRBJ1-2
clone size: NA
D gene: NA
V gene: TRBV7-9
CDR3 DNA: TGTGCCAGCAGCTTGTCGACAGGAGGCTATGGCTACACCTTC
CDR3 protein: CASSLSTGGYGYTF

J gene: TRBJ1-5
clone size: NA
D gene: TRBD1
V gene: TRBV10-3
CDR3 DNA: TGTGCCATCTACAGGGGAGGACAGCCCCAGCATTTT
CDR3 protein: CAIYRGGQPQHF

J gene: TRBJ1-2
clone size: NA
D gene: NA
V gene: TRBV2
CDR3 DNA: TGTGCCAGCAGTAAAGGGTGGGATGGCTACACCTTC
CDR3 protein: CASSKGWDGYTF

J gene: TRBJ2-7
clone size: NA
D gene: TRBD1
V gene: TRBV25-1
CDR3 DNA: TGTGCCAGCAGTAACCGGACAGGGTCCCTCTACGAGCAGTACTTC
CDR3 protein: CASSNRTGSLYEQYF

J gene: TRBJ2-7
clone size: NA
D gene: TRBD2
V gene: TRBV18
CDR3 DNA: TGTGCCAGCTCACCAACTAGCGGGGGCCTAGCCGAGCAGTACTTC
CDR3 protein: CASSPTSGGLAEQYF

J gene: TRBJ1-1
clone size: NA
D gene: NA
V gene: TRBV5-1
CDR3 DNA: TGCGCCAGCAGCTTGGAAACAGGGATGGCCAGTGAAGCTTTCTTT
CDR3 protein: CASSLETGMASEAFF

J gene: TRBJ1-5
clone size: NA
D gene: NA
V gene: TRBV6-1
CDR3 DNA: TGTGCCAGCAGTGAAGCGGGGGGCAGCAATCAGCCCCAGCATTTT
CDR3 protein: CASSEAGGSNQPQHF